This TCR beta chain was sequenced during a study of T-cell reconstitution after alpha-beta-depleted transplantation in children. General study points: At one year after transplant, newly produced T cells mostly accounted for T-cell counts and diversity. Several hundred expanded graft clones reportedly supplied alpha-beta T cells about two months after transplant. Day-60 TCRbeta diversity that was high in some patients was derived from surviving recipient T cells and thymic progenitors.

CDR3 length: 14 residues. The germline V gene has CDR1 MGHRA and CDR2 YSYEKL. V was trimmed by 0 bases and J by 7 bases, leaving 12 bases between them. About this clonotype: Antigen: not known.

Unique molecular identifiers were used to barcode this TCRbeta library. TCRdb redid the calling of the PCR reads with MiXCR, one entry per CDR3 protein. The data show about 210,000 distinct CDR3 sequences, with roughly 18% seen just once and roughly two fifths held by the top ten. The receptor's source is a male patient aged 2 to 9 who had a stem cell transplant for acute lymphoblastic leukemia, so the T cells may come from the graft donor. The J gene is TRBJ2-5, the V gene TRBV4-1; D not resolved. The sequences come from PBMCs, mostly from graft donor cells, collected 360 days after TCRalphabeta/CD19-depleted stem cell transplant. The CDR3 DNA is TGCGCCAGCAGCCAAGAGGTTTTGAAGGGGACCCAGTACTTC. Translation: CASSQEVLKGTQYF.